One and the same sample provided the 20 T cell receptor beta chains below, sequenced in a study of CD8 T cells in Susac syndrome (dated by TCRdb to between 2019 and 2020). Library preparation used the immunoSEQ multiplex PCR assay. RNA was extracted using the RNeasy kit, and roughly 0.45 to 1 microgram was reverse transcribed with random hexamers. TCRdb applied fastp at Q25 and MiXCR to the public reads, then kept only in-frame beta chains. For every CDR3 protein sequence, its rows merge into one entry that carries the most common genes and DNA. The sample table shows a few hundred thousand distinct CDR3 sequences, and 80% to 90% are seen once. The top ten hold around 0.12% of the sample. Sequenced sample: CD8+ T cells from PBMCs. All receptors come from a human donor with multiple sclerosis.

This chain uses TRBV6-1 with TRBJ1-5, with D unresolved. The CDR3 is 16 amino acids. CDR1 and CDR2 from the germline V gene are MNHNS and SASEGT. Deletions cut 2 bases from V and 7 bases from J, with 18 bases between. CDR3 protein: CASSEMAAWRRQPQHF. The DNA for the CDR3 is TGTGCCAGCAGTGAAATGGCGGCTTGGAGGCGGCAGCCCCAGCATTTT.

CDR3 amino acids: CASSQEELTYQETQYF. CDR3 DNA sequence: TGTGCCAGCAGCCAAGAGGAGCTCACCTACCAAGAGACCCAGTACTTC. The gene calls are TRBV3-1 and TRBJ2-5; the D is unclear. Germline values: CDR1 LGHDT, CDR2 YNNKEL (reference sequence). With 0 bases removed from V and 0 bases from J, the gap between germline ends came to 11 bases. The CDR3 totals 16 residues.

The rearrangement joins TRBV4-1 to TRBJ1-1, with a weak D call TRBD1 (5 bases). The length of the CDR3 is 14 residues. Germline loops: CDR1 MGHRA, CDR2 YSYEKL. The V end lost 0 bases, the J end lost 9 bases, and 14 bases lay between the germline ends. The CDR3 loop is CASSQEADNSQAFF. CDR3 in DNA: TGCGCCAGCAGCCAAGAAGCGGACAACTCACAAGCTTTCTTT.

The chain has TRBV18 and TRBJ2-1; 9 positions match TRBD2. The CDR3 sequence is 15 residues long. Germline V lookup: CDR1 KGHSH, CDR2 LQKENI. V shed 2 bases and J 9 bases; nucleotides not matched to a gene: 8. Here the CDR3 reads CASSPEREVTGEQFF. In DNA, the CDR3 is TGTGCCAGCTCACCAGAGCGGGAGGTGACGGGTGAGCAGTTCTTC. The whole variable domain, remainder taken from reference TRBV18 and TRBJ2-1, is NAGVMQNPRHLVRRRGQEARLRCSPMKGHSHVYWYRQLPEEGLKFMVYLQKENIIDESGMPKERFSAEFPKEGPSILRIQQVVRGDSAAYFCASSPEREVTGEQFFGPGTRLTVL.

The chain recombines TRBV28 with TRBJ2-7, with 12 bases fitting TRBD2. Trimming took 7 bases from V and 2 from J; bases not matched to a gene: 18. Germline V CDR1 and CDR2: MDHEN, SYDVKM. The CDR3 is 19 residues long. The CDR3 bases are TGTGCCAGCATCCCGGAGGGTTGGCTAGCGGGAGGGCCCGCCTACGAGCAGTACTTC. Residues: CASIPEGWLAGGPAYEQYF.

The chain joins TRBV5-8 to TRBJ2-1; TRBD2 agrees at 13 bases. This CDR3 comprises 17 residues. Germline trimming cut 4 bases from V and 4 bases from J; bases unmatched to any gene: 8. Germline CDR1 SGHTS, CDR2 YDEGEE. CDR3: CASSALTSGRIYNEQFF. In DNA, the CDR3 is TGTGCCAGCAGCGCGTTGACTAGCGGGAGGATTTACAATGAGCAGTTCTTC.

The chain has TRBV27 and TRBJ2-2, with 7 positions matching TRBD1. This CDR3 region has 15 residues. Germline CDR1 reads MNHEY; CDR2 reads SMNVEV (reference sequence). V lost 4 bases and J lost 0; bases outside the gene matches: 2. The CDR3 reads CASSWDRANTGELFF. In nucleotides, the CDR3 is TGTGCCAGCAGTTGGGACAGAGCGAACACCGGGGAGCTGTTTTTT.

This chain connects TRBV29-1 to TRBJ2-7, with 7 bases identical to TRBD1. Germline assignment: CDR1 SQVTM and CDR2 ANQGSEA. The CDR3 spans 12 residues. Trimming cost V 7 bases and J 1 base; bases outside gene matches: 4. DNA of the CDR3: TGCAGCGGTACAGGGGATTCCTACGAGCAGTACTTC. Translated, it gives CSGTGDSYEQYF.

Points on this clonotype: At one end the junction does not follow the germline gene, possibly because of a read error. The rearrangement links TRBV10-3 to TRBJ2-3, with TRBD2 as a possible D gene (5 bases). This CDR3 region has 14 residues. Per germline, CDR1 ENHRY and CDR2 SYGVKD. This chain's CDR3 is CVINPGSATDTQYF. CDR3 DNA: TGTGTCATCAATCCGGGATCCGCTACAGATACGCAGTATTTT.

The rearrangement joins TRBV7-2 to TRBJ2-2; 8 bases map to TRBD1. Germline assignment: CDR1 SGHTA and CDR2 FQGNSA. This CDR3 is built from 16 residues. V lost 3 bases to trimming and J lost 4 bases; unmatched junction nucleotides: 7. The CDR3 sequence: CASSLWTGKSTGELFF. CDR3 bases: TGTGCCAGCAGCTTGTGGACAGGGAAAAGCACCGGGGAGCTGTTTTTT.

This clonotype was found once. The chain links TRBV4-1 to TRBJ1-6; D remains ambiguous. The CDR3 is 15 amino acids. Germline loops: CDR1 MGHRA, CDR2 YSYEKL. V lost 0 bases and J 16 bases, leaving 19 bases between the germline ends. The DNA of the CDR3 is TGCGCCAGCAGCCAAGAACGGCGGGTTCAGTCGGGACTCCACTTT. Translation gives CASSQERRVQSGLHF.

In nucleotides, the CDR3 is TGCAGCGTGACTGGTTATGAGCAGTTCTTC. It translates to CSVTGYEQFF. The chain combines TRBV29-1 with TRBJ2-1; D gene uncertain. The CDR3 is made up of 10 amino acids. CDR1 SQVTM and CDR2 ANQGSEA come from the germline V gene. The V gene lost 6 bases and the J gene lost 8 bases, with 8 bases spanning the gap.

The chain has TRBV9 and TRBJ2-3; D ambiguous. The CDR3 runs to 12 residues. The germline gives CDR1 SGDLS, CDR2 YYNGEE. Trimming cost V 0 bases and J 10 bases, with 9 bases left between them. This CDR3 is CASSVDYVPQYF. DNA for the CDR3: TGTGCCAGCAGCGTAGATTACGTGCCGCAGTATTTT. The full variable domain, its missing parts supplied by reference TRBV9 and TRBJ2-3, is DSGVTQTPKHLITATGQRVTLRCSPRSGDLSVYWYQQSLDQGLQFLIQYYNGEERAKGNILERFSAQQFPDLHSELNLSSLELGDSALYFCASSVDYVPQYFGPGTRLTVL.

V is TRBV5-1 and J is TRBJ2-5, with TRBD2 identical over 9 bases. V lost 1 base, J lost 2 bases, and 9 bases stayed unmatched. Germline V gives CDR1 SGHRS, CDR2 YFSETQ. The CDR3 loop spans 17 amino acids. The CDR3 reads CASSLSVSGSLQETQYF. CDR3 nucleotides: TGCGCCAGCAGCTTGTCGGTTAGCGGGAGCCTACAAGAGACCCAGTACTTC.

The rearrangement uses TRBV15 and TRBJ2-1; tentatively, D is TRBD2 (5 bases). The V gene's germline CDR1 is LNHNV and CDR2 YYDKDF (reference sequence). The CDR3 totals 15 residues. V dropped 5 bases and J dropped 4 bases, with 15 bases sitting between them. CDR3 DNA sequence: TGTGCCACCAGCGGCTGGCGGGCCCAGTACAATGAGCAGTTCTTC. Its translation is CATSGWRAQYNEQFF. The complete variable domain, with remaining parts taken from reference TRBV15 and TRBJ2-1, reads DAMVIQNPRYQVTQFGKPVTLSCSQTLNHNVMYWYQQKSSQAPKLLFHYYDKDFNNEADTPDNFQSRRPNTSFCFLDIRSPGLGDTAMYLCATSGWRAQYNEQFFGPGTRLTVL.

The chain carries TRBV7-6 and TRBJ2-1; D gene ambiguous. CDR1 SGHVS and CDR2 FNYEAQ come from the germline V gene. The CDR3 spans 12 residues. V was pared by 5 bases and J by 7 bases, with 9 bases between. CDR3 DNA: TGTGCCAGCAGCCCACGTACTAATGAGCAGTTCTTC. Translating gives CASSPRTNEQFF.

The gene calls are TRBV30 and TRBJ2-7, with D possibly matching TRBD1 (6 bases). Trimming took off 8 bases at V and 2 bases at J, with 10 bases between the two ends. The CDR3 is made up of 11 amino acids. From germline, CDR1 is GTSNPN and CDR2 SVGIG (reference sequence). The CDR3 sequence is CAADRPYEQYF. The CDR3 coding sequence is TGTGCCGCTGACAGGCCCTACGAGCAGTACTTC.

The rearrangement links TRBV19 to TRBJ1-2; tentatively, D is TRBD1 (5 bases). The CDR3 is made up of 12 amino acids. Trimming removed 10 bases at V and 2 bases at J, with 11 bases between. CDR1 is LNHDA, CDR2 SQIVND, per germline (reference sequence). The chain's CDR3 is CATHRGNYGYTF. The CDR3, as DNA: TGTGCCACCCACCGGGGGAACTATGGCTACACCTTC.

V gene TRBV7-6 combines with J gene TRBJ2-1; 8 bases map to TRBD2. V lost 5 bases, J lost 8 bases, and 11 bases stayed unmatched. The CDR3 is made up of 15 amino acids. In germline, CDR1 is SGHVS, CDR2 FNYEAQ. DNA for the CDR3: TGTGCCAGCAGCGTAATAGCGGGGCGTGACCATGAGCAGTTCTTC. It codes for CASSVIAGRDHEQFF.

The chain joins TRBV5-6 to TRBJ2-3, with 14 bases aligning to TRBD2. Germline V lookup: CDR1 SGHDT, CDR2 YYEEEE. V lost 4 bases to trimming and J lost 2 bases; unmatched junction nucleotides: 9. The length of the CDR3 is 18 residues. The CDR3 loop is CASSVGLAGVKNTDTQYF. The DNA of the CDR3 is TGTGCCAGCAGCGTGGGACTAGCGGGAGTCAAGAACACAGATACGCAGTATTTT.